The text below deals with one T cell receptor beta chain. Via MiXCR, TCRdb re-called the 5' RACE reads, giving one row per CDR3 protein. Here the sample spans 85,000 to 100,000 distinct CDR3 sequences, 9.5% to 11% being singletons. This specimen belongs to a study of early T cells in non-severe SARS-CoV-2 infection. From germline, CDR1 is SGHRS and CDR2 YFSETQ. The CDR3 covers 15 residues. Trimming stripped 0 bases from V and 7 bases from J, with 14 bases between. The TCR originated in an adult who was a healthcare worker with PCR-confirmed SARS-CoV-2 infection or an uninfected control (not recorded which). The rearrangement joins TRBV5-1 to TRBJ2-1, with D maybe TRBD1 (6 bases). Sequencing used whole blood, obtained at baseline. This CDR3 is CASSLEAGEWNEQFF. In DNA form, the CDR3 reads TGCGCCAGCAGCTTGGAAGCAGGGGAGTGGAATGAGCAGTTCTTC.